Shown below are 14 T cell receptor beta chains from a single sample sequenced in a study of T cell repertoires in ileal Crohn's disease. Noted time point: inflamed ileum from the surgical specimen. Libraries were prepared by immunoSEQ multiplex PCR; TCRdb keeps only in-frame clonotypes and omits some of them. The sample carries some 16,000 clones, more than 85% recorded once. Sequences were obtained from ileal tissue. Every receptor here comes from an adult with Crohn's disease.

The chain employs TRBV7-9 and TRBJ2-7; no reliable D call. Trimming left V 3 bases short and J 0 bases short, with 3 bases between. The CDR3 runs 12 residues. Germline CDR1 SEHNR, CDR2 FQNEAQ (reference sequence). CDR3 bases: TGTGCCAGCAGCTTCGACTCCTACGAGCAGTACTTC. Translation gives CASSFDSYEQYF.

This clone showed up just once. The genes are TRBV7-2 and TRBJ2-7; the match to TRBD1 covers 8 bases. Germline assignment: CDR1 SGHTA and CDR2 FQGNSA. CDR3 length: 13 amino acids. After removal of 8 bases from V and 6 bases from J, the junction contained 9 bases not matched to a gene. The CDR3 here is CASSQTGVGEQYF. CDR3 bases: TGTGCCAGCTCTCAGACAGGGGTCGGCGAGCAGTACTTC.

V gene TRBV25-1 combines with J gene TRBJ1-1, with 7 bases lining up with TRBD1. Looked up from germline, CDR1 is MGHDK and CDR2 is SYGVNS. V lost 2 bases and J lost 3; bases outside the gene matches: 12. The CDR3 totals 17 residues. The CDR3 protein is CASSEQGVALGDTEAFF. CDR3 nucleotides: TGTGCCAGCAGTGAACAGGGGGTGGCTTTAGGGGACACTGAAGCTTTCTTT.

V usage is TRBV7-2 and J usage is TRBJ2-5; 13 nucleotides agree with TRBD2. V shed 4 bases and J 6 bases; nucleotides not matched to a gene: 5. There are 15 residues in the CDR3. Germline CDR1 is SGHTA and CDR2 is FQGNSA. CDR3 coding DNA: TGTGCCAGCAGCTCCGGGACTAGCGGGGTGAAGACCCAGTACTTC. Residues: CASSSGTSGVKTQYF.

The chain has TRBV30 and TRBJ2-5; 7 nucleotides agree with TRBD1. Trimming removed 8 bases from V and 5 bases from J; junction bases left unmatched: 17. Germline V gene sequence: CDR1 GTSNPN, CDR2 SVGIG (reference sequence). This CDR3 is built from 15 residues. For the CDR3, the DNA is TGTGCCCTCCTCAAGGGGGCAACGGGCCGGGAGACCCAGTACTTC. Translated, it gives CALLKGATGRETQYF.

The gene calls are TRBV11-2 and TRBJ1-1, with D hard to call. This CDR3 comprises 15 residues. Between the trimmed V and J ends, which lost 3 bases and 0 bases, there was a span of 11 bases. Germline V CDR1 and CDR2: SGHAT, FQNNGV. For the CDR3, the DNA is TGTGCCAGCAGCTTGGCCTCCGGGATGAACACTGAAGCTTTCTTT. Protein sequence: CASSLASGMNTEAFF.

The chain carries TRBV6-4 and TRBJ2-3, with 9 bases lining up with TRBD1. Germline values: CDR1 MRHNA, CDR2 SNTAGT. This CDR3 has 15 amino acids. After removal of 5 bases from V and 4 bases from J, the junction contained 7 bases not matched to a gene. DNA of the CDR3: TGTGCCAGCAGTCAGGAGGACAGGGGTTCAGATACGCAGTATTTT. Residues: CASSQEDRGSDTQYF.

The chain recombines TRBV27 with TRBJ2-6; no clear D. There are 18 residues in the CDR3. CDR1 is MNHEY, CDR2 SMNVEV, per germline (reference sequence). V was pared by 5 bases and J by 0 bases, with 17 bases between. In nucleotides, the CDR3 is TGTGCCAGCAGTGTTGGGCCCAACCCCACCTCTGGGGCCAACGTCCTGACTTTC. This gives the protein CASSVGPNPTSGANVLTF.

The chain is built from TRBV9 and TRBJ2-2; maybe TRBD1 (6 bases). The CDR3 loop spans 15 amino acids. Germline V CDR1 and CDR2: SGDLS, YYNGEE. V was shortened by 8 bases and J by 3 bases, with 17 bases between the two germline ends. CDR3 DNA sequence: TGTGCCAGTTCCCGGGACACCAGGTACACCGGGGAGCTGTTTTTT. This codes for CASSRDTRYTGELFF.

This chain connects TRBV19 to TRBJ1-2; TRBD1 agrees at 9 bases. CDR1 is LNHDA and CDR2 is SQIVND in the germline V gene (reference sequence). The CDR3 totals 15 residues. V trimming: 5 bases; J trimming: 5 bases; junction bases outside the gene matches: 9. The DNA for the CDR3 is TGTGCCAGTAGTTCAAGAGGACAGGGGACTTATGGCTACACCTTC. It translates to CASSSRGQGTYGYTF.

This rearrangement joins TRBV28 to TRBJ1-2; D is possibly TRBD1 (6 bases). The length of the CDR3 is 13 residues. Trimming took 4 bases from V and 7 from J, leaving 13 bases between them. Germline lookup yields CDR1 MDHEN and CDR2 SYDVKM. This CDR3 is CASSSNRVSGYTF. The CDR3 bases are TGTGCCAGCAGTTCTAACAGGGTCTCTGGCTACACCTTC.

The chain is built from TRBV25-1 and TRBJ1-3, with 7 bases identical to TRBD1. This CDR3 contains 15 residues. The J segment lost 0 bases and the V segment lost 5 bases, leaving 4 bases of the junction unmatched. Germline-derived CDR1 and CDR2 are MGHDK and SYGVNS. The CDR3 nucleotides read TGTGCCAGCAGTCCGGGACAGTTCTCTGGAAACACCATATATTTT. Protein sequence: CASSPGQFSGNTIYF.

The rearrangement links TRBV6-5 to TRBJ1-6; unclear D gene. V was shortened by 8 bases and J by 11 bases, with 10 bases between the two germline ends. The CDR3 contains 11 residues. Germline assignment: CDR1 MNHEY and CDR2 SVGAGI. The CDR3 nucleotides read TGTGCCAGCGGATTGGGAACACCCCTCCACTTT. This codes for CASGLGTPLHF.

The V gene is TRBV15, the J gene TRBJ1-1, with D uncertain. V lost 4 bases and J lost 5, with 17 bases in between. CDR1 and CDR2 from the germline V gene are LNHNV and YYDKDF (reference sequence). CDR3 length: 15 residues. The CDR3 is CATSTPSGVGTEAFF. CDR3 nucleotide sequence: TGTGCCACCAGCACCCCCAGCGGGGTTGGGACTGAAGCTTTCTTT.